The 16 T cell receptor beta chains in this list originate from one sample, sequenced in a study of blood T cell repertoires in COVID-19. The protocol was immunoSEQ multiplex PCR, while the TCRdb copy is restricted to in-frame clones and leaves out a portion. The table shows roughly 82,000 clones, with around 80% occurring only once. The sample was peripheral blood. The receptors were gathered from a man in his sixties with acute or convalescent COVID-19.

The V call is TRBV7-8, the J call TRBJ2-7; D perhaps matches TRBD2 (6 bases). The CDR3 is 16 amino acids. Trimming removed 4 bases from V and 6 bases from J, with 22 bases in between. Germline V gene sequence: CDR1 SGHVS, CDR2 FQNEAQ. This CDR3 is CASSSLAAGPSGEQYF. CDR3 coding DNA: TGTGCCAGCAGCTCCCTCGCGGCGGGGCCGTCGGGCGAGCAGTACTTC.

This chain connects TRBV27 to TRBJ2-4; D call uncertain. The CDR3 runs to 15 residues. V lost 6 bases and J lost 5, with 17 bases in between. Germline assignment: CDR1 MNHEY and CDR2 SMNVEV (reference sequence). The CDR3 DNA sequence: TGTGCCAGCAGATCCCACACCGGGTCCGAAAACATTCAGTACTTC. This translates into CASRSHTGSENIQYF.

This clone was seen more than once but under ten times. The chain combines TRBV9 with TRBJ1-6; 8 bases map to TRBD1. J lost 10 bases, V lost 7 bases, and 10 bases had no gene match. This CDR3 region has 14 residues. CDR1 and CDR2 from the germline V gene are SGDLS and YYNGEE. CDR3 region: CASHSGTGGSPLHF. The CDR3 nucleotides read TGTGCCAGCCACTCCGGGACAGGCGGGTCACCCCTCCACTTT.

This chain joins TRBV5-1 and TRBJ2-2; TRBD1 agrees at 10 bases. Trimming removed 0 bases from V and 10 bases from J; junction bases left unmatched: 9. The germline V gene encodes CDR1 SGHRS and CDR2 YFSETQ. CDR3 length equals 16 residues. CDR3 residues: CASSLGPGQGTKELFF. CDR3 DNA sequence: TGCGCCAGCAGCTTGGGACCGGGACAGGGGACGAAGGAGCTGTTTTTT.

J is TRBJ2-5 and V is TRBV10-3, with D possibly TRBD1 on 6 matching bases. Trimming removed 3 bases from V and 4 bases from J, with 18 bases in between. This CDR3 contains 16 residues. CDR1 is ENHRY, CDR2 SYGVKD, per germline. Here the CDR3 DNA reads TGTGCCATCAGTGAAGGGGCACAGGGCAGGAGAGAGACCCAGTACTTC. This gives the protein CAISEGAQGRRETQYF.

The V call is TRBV10-3, the J call TRBJ1-1; maybe TRBD1 (6 bases). This CDR3 is 15 amino acids long. V was cut by 3 bases and J by 1 base, with 12 bases left in between. CDR1 ENHRY and CDR2 SYGVKD come from the germline V gene. The CDR3 loop is CAISDKDSQNTEAFF. The CDR3 DNA sequence: TGTGCCATCAGTGATAAGGACAGCCAGAACACTGAAGCTTTCTTT.

The genes are TRBV3-1 (or the pseudogene TRBV3-2) and TRBJ2-7; D is possibly TRBD2 (5 bases). The CDR3 is 17 amino acids. CDR1 is LGHDT and CDR2 is YNNKEL in the germline V gene (reference sequence). Trimming shortened V by 3 bases and J by 0 bases, and 18 bases separated the two germline ends. The CDR3 DNA is TGTGCCAGCAGCCAGGTTAGTGCGGGTCCCAGCTCCTACGAGCAGTACTTC. Protein product: CASSQVSAGPSSYEQYF.

The rearrangement links TRBV12-3 or TRBV12-4 to TRBJ2-1, with D uncertain. V was clipped by 5 bases and J by 8 bases, with 10 bases between them. This CDR3 is built from 12 residues. The CDR3 reads CASSRDSDEQFF. CDR3 nucleotide sequence: TGTGCCAGCAGTCGAGACTCGGATGAGCAGTTCTTC.

For the CDR3, the DNA is TGTGCCAGCACCTCATTCCTTAGGTCGGGACACTACGAGCAGTACTTC. Translated: CASTSFLRSGHYEQYF. The chain links TRBV27 to TRBJ2-7; tentative D call: TRBD1 (6 bases). The V end lost 7 bases, the J end lost 3 bases, and 22 bases lay between the germline ends. This CDR3 is built from 16 residues. Germline CDR1 reads MNHEY; CDR2 reads SMNVEV (reference sequence).

This clone was found a few times. This chain links TRBV6-1 with TRBJ2-3, with TRBD1 as a possible D gene (5 bases). Trimming shortened V by 2 bases and J by 6 bases, and 9 bases separated the two germline ends. Germline V gives CDR1 MNHNS, CDR2 SASEGT. The CDR3 has 13 amino acids. CDR3 protein: CASSEQGTDTQYF. CDR3 nucleotides: TGTGCCAGCAGTGAACAGGGTACCGATACGCAGTATTTT.

The rearrangement joins TRBV19 to TRBJ1-1; TRBD1 is a possible D gene (6 bases). The CDR3 consists of 13 residues. V was clipped by 6 bases and J by 1 base, with 9 bases between them. CDR1 and CDR2 from the germline V gene are LNHDA and SQIVND (reference sequence). CDR3 DNA sequence: TGTGCCAGTAGGATGGACAGGAACACTGAAGCTTTCTTT. Translation: CASRMDRNTEAFF.

A single count supports this clone. J is TRBJ1-5 and V is TRBV19; TRBD1 matches 8 bases. V lost 5 bases to trimming and J lost 6 bases; unmatched junction nucleotides: 3. The CDR3 length is 13 residues. Per germline, CDR1 LNHDA and CDR2 SQIVND (reference sequence). The CDR3 DNA reads TGTGCCAGTAGTGACAGGGGCCGTCAGCCCCAGCATTTT. Its protein is CASSDRGRQPQHF.

J is TRBJ1-6 and V is TRBV7-2; 7 bases align to TRBD1. CDR1 and CDR2 from the germline V gene are SGHTA and FQGNSA. V lost 5 bases to trimming and J lost 2 bases; unmatched junction nucleotides: 12. The CDR3 covers 18 residues. The CDR3 protein is CASSLQGRGWTYNSPLHF. As DNA, the CDR3 is TGTGCCAGCAGCCTACAGGGGCGGGGTTGGACCTATAATTCACCCCTCCACTTT.

The chain links TRBV7-2 to TRBJ2-1; TRBD2 aligns across 10 bases. This CDR3 is built from 14 residues. V lost 2 bases, J lost 9 bases, and 4 bases stayed unmatched. CDR1 SGHTA and CDR2 FQGNSA come from the germline V gene. The CDR3 protein is CASSLRPSGSEQFF. CDR3 nucleotides: TGTGCCAGCAGCTTACGACCTAGCGGGAGTGAGCAGTTCTTC.

V and J are TRBV29-1 and TRBJ2-1, with 7 bases aligning to TRBD2. CDR1 is SQVTM, CDR2 ANQGSEA, per germline. The CDR3 runs to 13 residues. V was pared by 6 bases and J by 6 bases, with 8 bases of the junction left unmatched. For the CDR3, the DNA is TGCAGCGTCGCCCGGGACTACGTCAATGAGCAGTTCTTC. This gives the protein CSVARDYVNEQFF.

The chain combines TRBV7-2 with TRBJ2-3; 14 nucleotides align to TRBD2. The CDR3 covers 16 residues. The V segment lost 3 bases and the J segment 6 bases; nucleotides outside the gene matches: 5. Germline V gene lookup returns CDR1 SGHTA and CDR2 FQGNSA. In DNA, the CDR3 is TGTGCCAGCAGCTTTGGGACTAGCGGGGGAGGGGATACGCAGTATTTT. This gives the protein CASSFGTSGGGDTQYF.